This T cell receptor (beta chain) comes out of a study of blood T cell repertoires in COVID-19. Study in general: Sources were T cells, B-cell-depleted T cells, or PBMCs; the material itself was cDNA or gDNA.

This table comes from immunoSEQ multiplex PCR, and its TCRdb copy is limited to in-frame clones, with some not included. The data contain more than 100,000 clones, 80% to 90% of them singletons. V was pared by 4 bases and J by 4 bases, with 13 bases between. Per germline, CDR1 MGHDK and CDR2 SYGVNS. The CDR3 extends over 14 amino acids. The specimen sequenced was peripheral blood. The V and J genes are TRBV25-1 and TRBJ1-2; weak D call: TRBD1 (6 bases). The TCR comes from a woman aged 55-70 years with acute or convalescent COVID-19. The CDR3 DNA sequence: TGTGCCAGCAGTGGACAGGTCGGGGCCTATGGCTACACCTTC. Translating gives CASSGQVGAYGYTF.